These T cell receptor beta chains were read from a single sample in a study of shared clonotypes between healthy human individuals. Clones were sequenced by immunoSEQ multiplex PCR, and TCRdb holds only the in-frame ones, with some missing. The data contain under 600,000 clones, almost 97% of them seen just once; the ten biggest clones take up less than 0.065%. What was sequenced was naive CD4+ T cells sorted from blood. Source of these receptors: a woman aged 25 to 39 in good health. Each CDR3 is given with its conserved first and last residue. The order of the fields is J gene, V gene, CDR3 protein.

J gene: TRBJ2-2
V gene: TRBV19
CDR3 protein: CASSMLEENTGELFF

J gene: TRBJ1-1
V gene: TRBV2
CDR3 protein: CASSGPTAAEAFF

J gene: TRBJ1-4
V gene: TRBV5-8
CDR3 protein: CASSAGLWVEKLFF

J gene: TRBJ1-5
V gene: TRBV28
CDR3 protein: CASSFRGYQGNQPQHF

J gene: TRBJ1-2
V gene: TRBV18
CDR3 protein: CASSPPGGVAGYTF

J gene: TRBJ2-7
V gene: TRBV5-1
CDR3 protein: CASSLDAYEQYF

J gene: TRBJ2-1
V gene: TRBV18
CDR3 protein: CASSPLRDNEQFF

J gene: TRBJ2-7
V gene: TRBV30
CDR3 protein: CAWKYSHYEQYF

J gene: TRBJ2-2
V gene: TRBV6-1
CDR3 protein: CASSESEGYTGELFF

J gene: TRBJ2-1
V gene: TRBV19
CDR3 protein: CASTLGASGFLRNEQFF

J gene: TRBJ1-1
V gene: TRBV6-6
CDR3 protein: CASSYSAGATEAFF

J gene: TRBJ1-5
V gene: TRBV19
CDR3 protein: CASSINPTSNQPQHF

J gene: TRBJ2-3
V gene: TRBV5-4
CDR3 protein: CASSPGTGTDTQYF

J gene: TRBJ2-2
V gene: TRBV5-1
CDR3 protein: CASSLPTGDTGELFF

J gene: TRBJ2-2
V gene: TRBV5-1
CDR3 protein: CASSQQRGPGNTGELFF

J gene: TRBJ2-3
V gene: TRBV5-6
CDR3 protein: CASSLRRSTRRTDTQYF

J gene: TRBJ2-1
V gene: TRBV5-1
CDR3 protein: CASSLQASSYNEQFF

J gene: TRBJ2-1
V gene: TRBV28
CDR3 protein: CASRWTSATLNEQFF

J gene: TRBJ1-3
V gene: TRBV7-2
CDR3 protein: CASSLGGLAGDSGNTIYF

J gene: TRBJ2-1
V gene: TRBV5-1
CDR3 protein: CASSLEGSAFYNEQFF

J gene: TRBJ1-5
V gene: TRBV27
CDR3 protein: CASSLKGLGNQPQHF

J gene: TRBJ2-1
V gene: TRBV30
CDR3 protein: CAWSYGLAENNEQFF

J gene: TRBJ2-3
V gene: TRBV18
CDR3 protein: CASSPGAASTDTQYF

J gene: TRBJ1-4
V gene: TRBV7-2
CDR3 protein: CASSLVSETTNEKLFF

J gene: TRBJ2-2
V gene: TRBV5-4
CDR3 protein: CASSVLAGSPNTGELFF

J gene: TRBJ1-1
V gene: TRBV10-3
CDR3 protein: CAIAGHENTEAFF

J gene: TRBJ2-3
V gene: TRBV7-9
CDR3 protein: CASRTGDRGTDTQYF

J gene: TRBJ2-2
V gene: TRBV5-4
CDR3 protein: CASSSPGQGIYTGELFF

J gene: TRBJ2-5
V gene: TRBV15
CDR3 protein: CATSTGQGRQETQYF

J gene: TRBJ2-3
V gene: TRBV11-1
CDR3 protein: CASSFTRTDTQYF

J gene: TRBJ2-1
V gene: TRBV6-1
CDR3 protein: CASRRLAGADEQFF

J gene: TRBJ2-1
V gene: TRBV30
CDR3 protein: CAAPRLARGRNEQFF

J gene: TRBJ2-3
V gene: TRBV6-5
CDR3 protein: CASSYSSSGRSDTQYF

J gene: TRBJ2-3
V gene: TRBV30
CDR3 protein: CAWNVRIVGDTQYF

J gene: TRBJ2-3
V gene: TRBV5-1
CDR3 protein: CASSFVTSGGGSDTQYF

J gene: TRBJ1-1
V gene: TRBV5-1
CDR3 protein: CASSPGQRNTEAFF

J gene: TRBJ2-5
V gene: TRBV28
CDR3 protein: CASSLRATQYF

J gene: TRBJ2-1
V gene: TRBV6-5
CDR3 protein: CASSYSRQDEQFF

J gene: NA
V gene: TRBV18
CDR3 protein: CASSPANEQYF

J gene: TRBJ2-5
V gene: TRBV4-1
CDR3 protein: CASSQDRRQGRETQYF

J gene: TRBJ2-2
V gene: TRBV7-9
CDR3 protein: CASSLGGSNTGELFF

J gene: TRBJ1-2
V gene: TRBV28
CDR3 protein: CASSDHWDRSSGYTF

J gene: TRBJ2-3
V gene: TRBV5-1
CDR3 protein: CASSLQGLSTDTQYF

J gene: TRBJ2-7
V gene: TRBV5-6
CDR3 protein: CASSLATVGYEQYF

J gene: TRBJ1-1
V gene: TRBV4-1
CDR3 protein: CASSQGGINTEAFF

J gene: TRBJ2-7
V gene: TRBV11-2
CDR3 protein: CASSLEQGIDEQYF

J gene: TRBJ2-5
V gene: TRBV25-1
CDR3 protein: CASSDGGETQYF

J gene: TRBJ2-7
V gene: TRBV18
CDR3 protein: CASSPPSRGTYEQYF

J gene: TRBJ2-2
V gene: TRBV6-6
CDR3 protein: CASSSSGRARTGELFF

J gene: TRBJ2-7
V gene: TRBV25-1
CDR3 protein: CASSTLTGPYEQYF

J gene: NA
V gene: TRBV15
CDR3 protein: CATSGDRVRSYEQYF

J gene: TRBJ2-5
V gene: TRBV10-1
CDR3 protein: CASSPIREETQYF